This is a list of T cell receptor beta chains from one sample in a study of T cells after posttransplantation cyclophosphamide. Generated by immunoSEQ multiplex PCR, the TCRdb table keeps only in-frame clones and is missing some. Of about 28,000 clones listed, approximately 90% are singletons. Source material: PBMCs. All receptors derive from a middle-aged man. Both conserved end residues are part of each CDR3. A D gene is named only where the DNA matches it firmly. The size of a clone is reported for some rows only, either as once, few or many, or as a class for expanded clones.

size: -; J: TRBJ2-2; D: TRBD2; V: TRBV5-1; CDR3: CASSLAGRGANTGELFF; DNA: TGCGCCAGCAGCTTGGCCGGGCGGGGGGCGAACACCGGGGAGCTGTTTTTT
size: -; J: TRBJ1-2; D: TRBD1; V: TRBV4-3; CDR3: CASSPGDREGGYTF; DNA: TGCGCCAGCAGCCCTGGGGACAGGGAGGGAGGCTACACCTTC
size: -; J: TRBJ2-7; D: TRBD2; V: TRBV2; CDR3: CASSYLAGGLGEQYF; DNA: TGTGCCAGCAGTTATCTAGCGGGGGGGCTCGGCGAGCAGTACTTC
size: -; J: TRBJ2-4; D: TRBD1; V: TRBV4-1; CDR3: CASSPSTDRAKNIQYF; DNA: TGCGCCAGCAGCCCATCAACGGACAGGGCCAAAAACATTCAGTACTTC
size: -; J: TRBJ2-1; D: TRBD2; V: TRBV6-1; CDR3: CASRLAGGNNNEQFF; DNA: TGTGCCAGCAGGCTAGCGGGGGGGAATAACAATGAGCAGTTCTTC
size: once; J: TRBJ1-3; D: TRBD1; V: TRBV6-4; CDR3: CASSDSNPTTHGEGTGVGNTIYF; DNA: TGTGCCAGCAGTGACTCTAATCCCACTACCCACGGGGAAGGAACAGGGGTAGGAAACACCATATATTTT
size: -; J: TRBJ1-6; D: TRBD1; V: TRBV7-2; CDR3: CASSLAGTDDNSPLHF; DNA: TGTGCCAGCAGCTTAGCCGGGACAGACGATAATTCACCCCTCCACTTT
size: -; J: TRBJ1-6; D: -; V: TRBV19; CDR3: CASSPTGEGTPLHF; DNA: TGTGCCAGTAGTCCGACAGGAGAAGGGACACCCCTCCACTTT
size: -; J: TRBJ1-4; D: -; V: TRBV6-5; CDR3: CASSYSGAGVEKLFF; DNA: TGTGCCAGCAGTTACTCAGGGGCAGGTGTTGAAAAACTGTTTTTT
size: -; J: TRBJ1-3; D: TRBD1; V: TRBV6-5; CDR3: CATRDRGGNTIYF; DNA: TGTGCCACCCGGGACAGGGGTGGAAACACCATATATTTT
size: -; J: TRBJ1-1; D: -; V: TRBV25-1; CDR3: CASSALLRAFF; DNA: TGTGCCAGCAGTGCCCTGTTGAGAGCTTTCTTT
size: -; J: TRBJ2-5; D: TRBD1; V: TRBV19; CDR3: CASSILTGVRETQYF; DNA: TGTGCCAGTAGTATACTTACAGGGGTGCGCGAGACCCAGTACTTC
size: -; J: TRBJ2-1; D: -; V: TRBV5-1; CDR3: CASSLLATSNEQFF; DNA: TGCGCCAGCAGCTTGTTGGCCACATCCAATGAGCAGTTCTTC
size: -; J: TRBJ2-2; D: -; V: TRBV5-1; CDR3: CASSLSSWGHTGELFF; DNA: TGCGCCAGCAGCTTGAGCAGCTGGGGGCACACCGGGGAGCTGTTTTTT
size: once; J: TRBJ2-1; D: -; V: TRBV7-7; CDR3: CASSLGKSSNEQFF; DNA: TGTGCTAGCAGCTTGGGCAAATCCTCCAATGAGCAGTTCTTC
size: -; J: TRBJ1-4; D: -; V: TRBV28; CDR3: CASSYPRATNEKLFF; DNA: TGTGCCAGCAGTTATCCGAGGGCAACTAATGAAAAACTGTTTTTT
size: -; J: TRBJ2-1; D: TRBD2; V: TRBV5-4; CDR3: CASRAGVRDEQFF; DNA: TGTGCCAGCAGAGCGGGAGTAAGGGATGAGCAGTTCTTC
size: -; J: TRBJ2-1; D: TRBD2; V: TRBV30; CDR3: CAWSRTSGGTEQFF; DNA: TGTGCCTGGAGTAGAACTAGCGGGGGTACTGAGCAGTTCTTC
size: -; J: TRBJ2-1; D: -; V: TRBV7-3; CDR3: CASSFQSGSNEQFF; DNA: TGTGCCAGCAGCTTCCAATCCGGGAGCAATGAGCAGTTCTTC
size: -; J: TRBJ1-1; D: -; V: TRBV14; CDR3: CASSQEKSFLNTEAFF; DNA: TGTGCCAGCAGCCAAGAAAAAAGCTTTTTGAACACTGAAGCTTTCTTT
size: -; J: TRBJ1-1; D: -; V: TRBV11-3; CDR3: CASSPRQERNTEAFF; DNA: TGTGCCAGCAGCCCAAGACAGGAGCGGAACACTGAAGCTTTCTTT
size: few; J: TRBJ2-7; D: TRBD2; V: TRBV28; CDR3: CASSVTGLPNTEYF; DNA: TGTGCCAGCAGCGTTACGGGACTACCTAATACTGAGTACTTC
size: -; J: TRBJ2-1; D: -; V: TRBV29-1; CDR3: CSVTIAEVYNEQFF; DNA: TGCAGCGTGACGATAGCGGAGGTGTACAATGAGCAGTTCTTC
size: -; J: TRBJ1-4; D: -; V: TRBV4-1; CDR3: CASGYTGGGEKLFF; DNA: TGCGCCAGCGGCTACACGGGGGGCGGTGAAAAACTGTTTTTT
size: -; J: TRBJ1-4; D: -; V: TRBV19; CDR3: CASSINLRTNEKLFF; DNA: TGTGCCAGTAGTATCAACCTTCGGACTAATGAAAAACTGTTTTTT
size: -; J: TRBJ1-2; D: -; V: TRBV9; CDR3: CASSVRDTSYGYTF; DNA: TGTGCCAGCAGCGTACGGGACACCAGCTATGGCTACACCTTC
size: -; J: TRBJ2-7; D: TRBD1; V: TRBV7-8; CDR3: CASSHNRGEDYEQYF; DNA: TGTGCCAGCAGCCACAACAGGGGTGAGGACTACGAGCAGTACTTC
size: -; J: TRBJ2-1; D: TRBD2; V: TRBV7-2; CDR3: CASSLDTSGYNEQFF; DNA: TGTGCCAGCAGCTTAGATACTAGCGGTTACAATGAGCAGTTCTTC
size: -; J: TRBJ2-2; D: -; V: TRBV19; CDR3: CATEGLVNTGELFF; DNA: TGTGCCACCGAAGGACTTGTAAACACCGGGGAGCTGTTTTTT
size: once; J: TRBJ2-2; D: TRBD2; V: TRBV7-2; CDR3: CASQRGSTGELFF; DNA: TGTGCCAGCCAGCGGGGTTCTACCGGGGAGCTGTTTTTT
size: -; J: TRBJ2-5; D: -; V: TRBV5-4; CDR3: CASSLGTKGETQYF; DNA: TGTGCCAGCAGCTTGGGGACTAAAGGAGAGACCCAGTACTTC
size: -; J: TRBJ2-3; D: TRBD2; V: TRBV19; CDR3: CASSHSGSWTDTQYF; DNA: TGTGCCAGTAGTCATAGCGGGAGTTGGACAGATACGCAGTATTTT
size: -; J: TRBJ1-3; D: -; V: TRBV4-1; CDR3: CASSRGLDRNTIYF; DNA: TGCGCCAGCAGCCGGGGCCTTGATAGAAACACCATATATTTT
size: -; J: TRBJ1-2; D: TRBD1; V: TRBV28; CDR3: CASSSSGTDFYGYTF; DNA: TGTGCCAGCAGTTCCTCCGGGACAGATTTCTATGGCTACACCTTC
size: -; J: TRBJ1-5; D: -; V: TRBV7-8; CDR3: CASSESDQPQHF; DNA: TGTGCCAGCAGCGAGAGTGATCAGCCCCAGCATTTT
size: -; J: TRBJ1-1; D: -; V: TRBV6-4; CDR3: CASSALDLNTEAFF; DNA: TGTGCCAGCAGTGCCCTAGACCTAAACACTGAAGCTTTCTTT
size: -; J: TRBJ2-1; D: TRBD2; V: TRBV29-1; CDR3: CSGSGGGRNEQFF; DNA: TGCAGCGGCTCCGGGGGGGGCCGTAATGAGCAGTTCTTC
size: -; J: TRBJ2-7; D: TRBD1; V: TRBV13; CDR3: CASSHPGGYEQYF; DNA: TGTGCCAGCAGCCACCCAGGGGGCTACGAGCAGTACTTC
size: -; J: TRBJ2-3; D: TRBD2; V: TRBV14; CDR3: CASSQVLAGGEYTQYF; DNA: TGTGCCAGCAGCCAAGTACTAGCGGGGGGAGAATATACGCAGTATTTT
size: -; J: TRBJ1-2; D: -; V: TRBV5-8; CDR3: CASSLPGGYYGYTF; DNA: TGTGCCAGCAGTCTTCCGGGGGGCTACTATGGCTACACCTTC
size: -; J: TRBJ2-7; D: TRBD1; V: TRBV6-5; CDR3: CASSSTGTGDHEQYF; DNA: TGTGCCAGCAGTTCCACCGGGACAGGGGACCACGAGCAGTACTTC
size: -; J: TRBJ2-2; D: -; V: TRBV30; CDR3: CAWSVVRGPMGELFF; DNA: TGTGCCTGGAGTGTAGTGCGGGGGCCCATGGGGGAGCTGTTTTTT
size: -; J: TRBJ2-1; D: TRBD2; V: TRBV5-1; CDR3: CASGPREGANEQFF; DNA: TGCGCCAGCGGCCCGCGGGAGGGTGCGAATGAGCAGTTCTTC
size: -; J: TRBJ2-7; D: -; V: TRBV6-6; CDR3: CASSYRSISYEQYF; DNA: TGTGCCAGCAGTTACCGGAGTATCTCCTACGAGCAGTACTTC
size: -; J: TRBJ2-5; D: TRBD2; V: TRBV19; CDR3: CASTPGGRQETQYF; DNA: TGTGCCAGTACCCCGGGGGGGAGGCAAGAGACCCAGTACTTC
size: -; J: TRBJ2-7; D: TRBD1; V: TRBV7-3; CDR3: CASSLYTGTGLDEQYF; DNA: TGTGCCAGCAGCTTATATACCGGGACAGGATTGGACGAGCAGTACTTC
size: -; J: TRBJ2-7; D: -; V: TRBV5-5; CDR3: CASSLAGVNSYEQYF; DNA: TGTGCCAGCAGCTTGGCCGGAGTCAACTCCTACGAGCAGTACTTC
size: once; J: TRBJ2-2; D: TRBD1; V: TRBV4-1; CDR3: CAVRDRDTMELFF; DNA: TGCGCCGTGCGGGACAGGGATACGATGGAGCTGTTTTTT
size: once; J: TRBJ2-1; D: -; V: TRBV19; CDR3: CASSDSFGSEQFF; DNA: TGTGCCAGTAGCGACAGTTTTGGTAGTGAGCAGTTCTTC
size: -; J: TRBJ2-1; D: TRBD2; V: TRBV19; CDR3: CASKPSGIYNEQFF; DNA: TGTGCCAGTAAGCCCAGCGGGATCTACAATGAGCAGTTCTTC
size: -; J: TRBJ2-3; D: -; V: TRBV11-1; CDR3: CASSFGGNTDTQYF; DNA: TGTGCCAGCAGCTTTGGGGGGAATACAGATACGCAGTATTTT
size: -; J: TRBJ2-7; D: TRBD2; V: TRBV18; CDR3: CASSRASGTYEQYF; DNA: TGTGCCAGCTCACGGGCTAGCGGGACCTACGAGCAGTACTTC
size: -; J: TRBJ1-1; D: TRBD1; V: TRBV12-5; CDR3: CASGPGTGVVFF; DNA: TGTGCTAGTGGACCAGGGACAGGTGTCGTCTTCTTT
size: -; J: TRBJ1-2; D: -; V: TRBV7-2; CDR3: CASSLLAGSGYTF; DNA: TGTGCCAGCAGCTTATTAGCCGGATCCGGCTACACCTTC
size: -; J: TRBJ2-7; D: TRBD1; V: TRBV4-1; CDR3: CASSQTGYPYEQYF; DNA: TGCGCCAGCAGCCAGACAGGGTACCCCTACGAGCAGTACTTC
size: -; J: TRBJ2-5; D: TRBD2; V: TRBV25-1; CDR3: CASRKRGAGVLLQETQYF; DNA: TGTGCCAGCAGAAAAAGGGGTGCGGGAGTTTTACTCCAAGAGACCCAGTACTTC
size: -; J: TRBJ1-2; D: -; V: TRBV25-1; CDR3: CASSPHRVLGYTF; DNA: TGTGCCAGTAGTCCGCACAGGGTACTTGGCTACACCTTC
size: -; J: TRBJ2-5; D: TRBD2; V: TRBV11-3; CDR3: CASSRGLAGETQYF; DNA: TGTGCCAGCAGCCGGGGACTAGCGGGTGAGACCCAGTACTTC
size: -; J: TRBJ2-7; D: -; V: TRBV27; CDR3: CASSPGFSYEQYF; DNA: TGTGCCAGCAGTCCGGGATTCTCCTACGAGCAGTACTTC